This T cell receptor beta chain was found in a study of cytomegalovirus exposure and HLA in healthy donors. General study results and limits: Cytomegalovirus association was listed for 150 or so TCR beta chains. It was confirmed in vitro that three of the CMV-associated chains were specific for CMV antigens. Indistinguishability led to the exclusion of some V segments, TRBV6-2 and TRBV6-3 included.

Regarding this clone: Its target is not known.

V shed 2 bases and J 6 bases; nucleotides not matched to a gene: 3. Germline values: CDR1 SGDLS, CDR2 YYNGEE. CDR3 length: 15 amino acids. PCR amplification relied on 60 Vbeta primers (plus 13 Jbeta primers). Assay: immunoSEQ multiplex PCR; the TCRdb copy retains only in-frame clones and omits some. The table has about 120,000 clones, 78% seen once. V and J are TRBV9 and TRBJ2-1; 12 bases line up with TRBD1. The sequence came from a man aged 25 to 45 in good health and CMV-seropositive. What was sequenced was PBMCs. The CDR3, as DNA: TGTGCCAGCAGCGTGGGACAGGGGGCGAGCAATGAGCAGTTCTTC. Protein: CASSVGQGASNEQFF.